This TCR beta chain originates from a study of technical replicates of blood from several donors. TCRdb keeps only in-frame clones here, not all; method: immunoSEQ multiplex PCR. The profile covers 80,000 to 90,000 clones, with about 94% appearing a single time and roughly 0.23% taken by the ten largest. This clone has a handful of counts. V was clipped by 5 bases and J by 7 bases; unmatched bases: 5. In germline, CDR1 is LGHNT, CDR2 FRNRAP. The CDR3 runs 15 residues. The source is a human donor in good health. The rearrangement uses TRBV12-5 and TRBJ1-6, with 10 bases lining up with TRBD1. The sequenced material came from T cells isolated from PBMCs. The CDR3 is CASGIGQGVNSPLHF. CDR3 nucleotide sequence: TGTGCTAGTGGTATCGGACAGGGGGTCAATTCACCCCTCCACTTT.